This record covers a single T cell receptor beta chain. The target antigen is unknown. The entry originates in a study of cytomegalovirus exposure and HLA in healthy donors. Study information: The platform used for the approximately 130 validation repertoires matched that of the 650 to 750 first-cohort repertoires, a later analysis reported. General study findings and limits: Testing in vitro showed a few CMV-associated chains specific for CMV antigens. According to a subsequent analysis, TCR clusters from the first cohort were inclined to appear together in the 110 or so validation repertoires. Cytomegalovirus-associated TCR beta chains were listed, numbering 164.

The CDR3 length is 14 residues. Germline-derived CDR1 and CDR2 are MDHEN and SYDVKM. With V trimmed by 8 bases and J by 3 bases, 6 bases remained unmatched. Clones were read by immunoSEQ multiplex PCR, and TCRdb kept only the in-frame ones, dropping some. The sample yields roughly 300,000 clones, around 90% seen once. V usage is TRBV28 and J usage is TRBJ2-2; TRBD2 agrees at 7 bases. The TCR sequence derives from a woman in her thirties in good health and CMV-seropositive. Sequencing was carried out using PBMCs. CDR3 DNA: TGTGCCAGCCTGAGCGGGAACTACACCGGGGAGCTGTTTTTT. This sequence encodes CASLSGNYTGELFF.